The 20 T cell receptor beta chains listed next were all sequenced from one sample in a study of T cell repertoires in cytomegalovirus infection. TCRdb recomputed calls from the reads with MiXCR, one row per CDR3 protein. The sample records some 100,000 distinct CDR3 sequences, 20% to 30% being singletons. Sequencing used CD8+ T cells from PBMCs. The receptors were gathered from a human donor in good health (CMV status not recorded). Some clones in this sample may be carry-over from other donors' samples.

The chain joins TRBV4-3 to TRBJ1-2, with D unresolved. The CDR3 extends over 15 amino acids. The germline V gene encodes CDR1 LGHNA and CDR2 YSLEER. Trimming stripped 1 base from V and 2 bases from J, with 11 bases between. For the CDR3, the DNA is TGCGCCAGCAGCCAAGGTACAGCGGGGAACTATGGCTACACCTTC. Protein sequence: CASSQGTAGNYGYTF.

The V and J genes are TRBV19 and TRBJ1-5; 7 bases map to TRBD1. This CDR3 has 18 amino acids. V lost 3 bases, J lost 1 base, and 12 bases stayed unmatched. The V gene's germline CDR1 is LNHDA and CDR2 SQIVND (reference sequence). CDR3 sequence reads: CASSIDARGGGSNQPQHF. The CDR3 DNA is TGTGCCAGTAGTATTGATGCGAGGGGAGGGGGCAGCAATCAGCCCCAGCATTTT.

The chain links TRBV4-3 to TRBJ2-7; D might be TRBD2 (6 bases). The germline V gene encodes CDR1 LGHNA and CDR2 YSLEER. Trimming took 0 bases from V and 3 from J, leaving 15 bases between them. This CDR3 has 16 amino acids. The CDR3 here is CASSQDTVAGNYEQYF. The DNA for the CDR3 is TGCGCCAGCAGCCAAGATACCGTGGCGGGAAACTACGAGCAGTACTTC.

The chain links TRBV7-6 to TRBJ2-1; D is unresolved. Germline CDR1 is SGHVS and CDR2 is FNYEAQ. There are 13 residues in the CDR3. The germline V and J ends were trimmed by 6 bases and 0 bases, with 6 bases remaining between them. The CDR3 sequence: CASSPSSYNEQFF. The DNA for the CDR3 is TGTGCCAGCAGTCCCAGCTCCTACAATGAGCAGTTCTTC. Complete variable domain (other parts from reference TRBV7-6 and TRBJ2-1): GAGVSQSPRYKVTKRGQDVALRCDPISGHVSLYWYRQALGQGPEFLTYFNYEAQQDKSGLPNDRFSAERPEGSISTLTIQRTEQRDSAMYRCASSPSSYNEQFFGPGTRLTVL.

In this sample, this clonotype turned up once. The chain links TRBV5-6 to TRBJ1-5, with 7 bases lining up with TRBD1. Germline CDR1 SGHDT, CDR2 YYEEEE. The CDR3 loop spans 16 amino acids. V lost 4 bases, J lost 5 bases, and 12 bases stayed unmatched. The CDR3 nucleotides read TGTGCCAGCAGCCGAAGGGCACAGGGGAACTATCAGCCCCAGCATTTT. This encodes CASSRRAQGNYQPQHF.

This clonotype occurred many times. V gene TRBV28 combines with J gene TRBJ2-7; D tentatively fits TRBD1 or TRBD2 (5 bases each). This CDR3 spans 15 amino acids. CDR1 is MDHEN, CDR2 SYDVKM, per germline. The V end was cut by 3 bases, the J end by 5 bases, with 17 bases between. The CDR3: CASSFRGVTQHEQYF. The CDR3 region has the DNA TGTGCCAGCAGTTTTCGAGGGGTCACTCAACACGAGCAGTACTTC.

The V gene is TRBV2, the J gene TRBJ2-1, with TRBD2 matching over 12 bases. The CDR3 has 14 amino acids. The junction had 6 bases not matched to a gene; V was cut back by 8 bases and J by 7 bases. Germline loops: CDR1 SNHLY, CDR2 FYNNEI. The CDR3, as DNA: TGTGCCAGCCGCCTTGGACTAGCGGGAAATGAGCAGTTCTTC. It specifies CASRLGLAGNEQFF.

A note on this clonotype: A read error may explain this, as a much larger clone is one base away. The gene calls are TRBV10-3 and TRBJ2-5; 11 nucleotides line up with TRBD2. The germline CDR1 and CDR2 sequences are ENHRY and SYGVKD. The CDR3 is made up of 20 amino acids. V shed 6 bases, J shed 3 bases, and the junction held 21 bases outside the gene matches. CDR3 DNA: TGTGCCATCAGCGGAGAACTAGCGGGAGATTCCGGCAGGCCCAAAGAGACCCAGTACTTC. Its protein is CAISGELAGDSGRPKETQYF.

The genes are TRBV5-1 and TRBJ2-7, with 10 bases lining up with TRBD2. Germline CDR1 is SGHRS and CDR2 is YFSETQ. CDR3 length: 14 amino acids. The J segment lost 3 bases and the V segment lost 3 bases, leaving 3 bases of the junction unmatched. The CDR3 spells CASSSSGGRYEQYF. CDR3 sequence (DNA): TGCGCCAGCAGCTCTAGCGGGGGCCGCTACGAGCAGTACTTC.

This clonotype has only a few counts. The V call is TRBV11-2, the J call TRBJ2-7; 13 bases line up with TRBD2. The V segment lost 4 bases and the J segment 3 bases; nucleotides outside the gene matches: 3. This CDR3 is 15 amino acids long. CDR1 and CDR2 from the germline V gene are SGHAT and FQNNGV. In DNA, the CDR3 is TGTGCCAGCAGCTCGGGACTAGCGGGGAACTACGAGCAGTACTTC. Its translation: CASSSGLAGNYEQYF.

The V gene is TRBV12-3 or TRBV12-4, the J gene TRBJ2-1, with D possibly matching TRBD2 (5 bases). The V end was cut by 3 bases, the J end by 10 bases, with 10 bases between. The CDR3 runs 12 residues. In DNA form, the CDR3 reads TGTGCCAGCAGTTTGAGGGAAAAGGAGCAGTTCTTC. Translating it yields CASSLREKEQFF.

This clonotype is judged medium-sized (0.01 to 0.1%). The chain combines TRBV29-1 with TRBJ2-6; a possible D gene is TRBD2 (5 bases). The CDR3 is 15 amino acids. Germline assignment: CDR1 SQVTM and CDR2 ANQGSEA. V dropped 7 bases and J dropped 0 bases, with 13 bases sitting between them. CDR3 coding DNA: TGCAGCGCAAGGACTGGGGACTCTGGGGCCAACGTCCTGACTTTC. It encodes CSARTGDSGANVLTF. The whole variable domain, remainder taken from reference TRBV29-1 and TRBJ2-6, is SAVISQKPSRDICQRGTSLTIQCQVDSQVTMMFWYRQQPGQSLTLIATANQGSEATYESGFVIDKFPISRPNLTFSTLTVSNMSPEDSSIYLCSARTGDSGANVLTFGAGSRLTVL.

V gene TRBV9 combines with J gene TRBJ2-3; 9 nucleotides agree with TRBD2. J was trimmed by 2 bases and V by 0 bases; bases with no gene match: 4. The length of the CDR3 is 16 residues. CDR1 is SGDLS, CDR2 YYNGEE, per germline. The CDR3 loop reads CASSVESGGTTDTQYF. The CDR3 DNA is TGTGCCAGCAGCGTAGAAAGCGGGGGGACCACAGATACGCAGTATTTT.

The chain recombines TRBV28 with TRBJ1-1; TRBD1 matches at 10 bases. Unmatched junction bases numbered 3, after V lost 5 bases and J lost 0 bases. CDR3 length: 15 residues. CDR1 and CDR2 (germline): MDHEN, SYDVKM. CDR3 region: CASSRDRGLNTEAFF. CDR3 DNA: TGTGCCAGCAGTCGGGACAGGGGCCTGAACACTGAAGCTTTCTTT.

This clonotype was seen at least ten times. This chain links TRBV7-6 with TRBJ2-7; 8 bases fit TRBD1. This CDR3 is built from 13 residues. The J segment lost 2 bases and the V segment lost 4 bases, leaving 1 base of the junction unmatched. Germline V CDR1 and CDR2: SGHVS, FNYEAQ. The CDR3: CASSSTGAYEQYF. CDR3 DNA sequence: TGTGCCAGCAGCTCGACAGGGGCCTACGAGCAGTACTTC. Together with reference TRBV7-6 and TRBJ2-7, the CDR3 gives the full variable domain: GAGVSQSPRYKVTKRGQDVALRCDPISGHVSLYWYRQALGQGPEFLTYFNYEAQQDKSGLPNDRFSAERPEGSISTLTIQRTEQRDSAMYRCASSSTGAYEQYFGPGTRLTVT.

This sequence joins TRBV6-2 or TRBV6-3 and TRBJ1-1; D is possibly TRBD1 (6 bases). The CDR3 has 13 amino acids. Germline CDR1 reads MNHEY; CDR2 reads SVGEGT. V lost 6 bases and J lost 1, with 9 bases in between. The chain's CDR3 is CASRRDKNTEAFF. As DNA, the CDR3 is TGTGCCAGCAGGAGGGACAAGAACACTGAAGCTTTCTTT.

This clonotype has a count of ten or more. This chain links TRBV7-6 with TRBJ2-5, with D possibly TRBD1 on 5 matching bases. The CDR3 spans 15 residues. With 1 base removed from V and 2 bases from J, the gap between germline ends came to 11 bases. Germline values: CDR1 SGHVS, CDR2 FNYEAQ. Here the CDR3 DNA reads TGTGCCAGCAGCTTAGATCTGACAGTACAAGAGACCCAGTACTTC. Its protein is CASSLDLTVQETQYF.

This clonotype was counted many times. V and J are TRBV12-3 or TRBV12-4 and TRBJ1-2; the match to TRBD1 covers 10 bases. V lost 6 bases, J lost 6 bases, and 7 bases stayed unmatched. The CDR3 runs to 14 residues. The CDR3 reads CASSWGDRGNGYTF. The DNA of the CDR3 is TGTGCCAGCAGCTGGGGGGACAGGGGAAATGGCTACACCTTC.

This clonotype was found a few times. The chain is built from TRBV5-4 and TRBJ2-1; D is unresolved. The germline V and J ends were trimmed by 4 bases and 8 bases, with 13 bases remaining between them. From germline, CDR1 is SGHNT and CDR2 YYREEE (reference sequence). The CDR3 length is 13 residues. The CDR3 nucleotides are TGTGCCAGCAGCGACGGCCTTGGCGATGAGCAGTTCTTC. Residues: CASSDGLGDEQFF.

The V and J genes are TRBV12-3 or TRBV12-4 and TRBJ1-1; unclear D gene. V was pared by 7 bases and J by 0 bases, with 9 bases between. There are 13 residues in the CDR3. The CDR3 reads CASIGDVNTEAFF. CDR3 sequence (DNA): TGTGCCAGCATCGGAGACGTGAACACTGAAGCTTTCTTT.